This entry is about one TCR beta chain. Its antigen is as yet unknown. The data were taken from a study of cytomegalovirus exposure and HLA in healthy donors. The PCR contained 60 Vbeta and 13 Jbeta primers. Sequenced by immunoSEQ multiplex PCR; TCRdb stores in-frame clones only, minus some. The sample lists under 90,000 clones, around 75% occurring once. Germline CDR1 MGHRA, CDR2 YSYEKL. The V gene lost 8 bases and the J gene lost 2 bases, with 5 bases spanning the gap. This CDR3 region has 11 residues. Overall study results and limits: Through in vitro validation, three CMV-associated chains were shown to be specific for CMV antigens. The classifier was said to identify cytomegalovirus status with high specificity and sensitivity. An ancestry cluster, one associated with Asian ancestry, reportedly showed fewer N-insertions than the roughly 670-donor mean in a later analysis.

This sequence joins TRBV4-1 and TRBJ2-3; D gene unclear. Source material: PBMCs. This clonotype originated in a woman aged 40 to 55 in good health and CMV-seronegative. The CDR3 protein is CASRLTDTQYF. The CDR3 region has the DNA TGCGCCAGCCGACTCACAGATACGCAGTATTTT.